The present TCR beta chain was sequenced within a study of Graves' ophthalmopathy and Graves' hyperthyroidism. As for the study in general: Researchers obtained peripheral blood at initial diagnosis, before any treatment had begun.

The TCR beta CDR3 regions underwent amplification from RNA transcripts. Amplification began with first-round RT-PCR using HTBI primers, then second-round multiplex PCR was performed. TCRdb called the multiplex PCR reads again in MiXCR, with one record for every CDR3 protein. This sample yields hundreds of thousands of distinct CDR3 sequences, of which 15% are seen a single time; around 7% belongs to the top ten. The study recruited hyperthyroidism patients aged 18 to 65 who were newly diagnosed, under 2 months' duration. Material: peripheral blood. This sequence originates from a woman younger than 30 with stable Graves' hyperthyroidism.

Here the CDR3 reads CASREETTYSNQPQHF. CDR3 DNA: TGTGCCAGCAGGGAGGAGACAACTTATAGCAATCAGCCCCAGCATTTT. The chain couples TRBV6-1 to TRBJ1-5; the D is unclear. The germline V gene encodes CDR1 MNHNS and CDR2 SASEGT. The CDR3 runs 16 residues. The V end lost 6 bases, the J end lost 0 bases, and 15 bases lay between the germline ends.